What follows describes a single T cell receptor beta chain. What it binds is unknown. Splitting of each subset's genomic DNA was done evenly across several immunoSEQ plates. Clones were sequenced by immunoSEQ multiplex PCR, and TCRdb holds only the in-frame ones, with some missing. Of 2 million to 3 million clones in the sample, roughly 93% were seen once. The sample belongs to a study of shared clonotypes between healthy human individuals. Whole-study results and caveats: It was the few donors that limited the genetic and exposure-history diversity represented.

The CDR3 runs 14 residues. Germline V CDR1 and CDR2: SNHLY, FYNNEI. V lost 5 bases and J 5 bases, leaving 13 bases between the germline ends. This TCR was recovered from a man aged 18 to 30 in good health. Some clones in this sample may be carry-over from other donors' samples. The chain joins TRBV2 to TRBJ1-5, with D maybe TRBD1 (6 bases). The sequenced sample was naive CD4+ T cells from PBMCs. The sample's subset: CD45RA+ positively selected. CDR3 in amino acids: CASSPTGGDQPQHF. CDR3 nucleotides: TGTGCCAGCAGTCCCACGGGGGGCGATCAGCCCCAGCATTTT.